The present T cell receptor (beta chain) was sequenced within a study of T cell responses to AZD1222 COVID-19 vaccine listed by TCRdb under 2021. Context from the whole study: AZD1222 recipients given second doses at about 4 weeks or at about 12 weeks were pooled, since spike-specific TCR depth and breadth were not found to differ between the two schedules. Trial participants were enrolled into age subgroups of 18-55, 56-69 and 70-plus years, which contained about 150, 27 and 61 TCR-sequenced participants, respectively. TCR sequencing was performed for 230 to 250 trial participants, of whom approximately 200 were given two doses of AZD1222 and approximately 25 were given two doses of MenACWY control vaccine.

The CDR3 regions of human TCRbeta chains were analyzed by immunosequencing. The original methods were these. TCRs in the repertoires were compared against a reference library of SARS-CoV-2-specific TCRs that had been generated with the MIRA antigen-specificity platform. Breadth meant the fraction of unique TCRs that were SARS-CoV-2-associated, whereas depth meant the fraction of total T cells that were SARS-CoV-2-associated. Using the MIRA data, each spike-specific TCR was assigned both to the spike region to which the TCR was reactive and to a CD4 or CD8 class. Log10-transformed breadth and depth values were compared by one-way ANOVA with Sidak's multiple comparisons tests. Here the immuneACCESS table is served through TCRdb, limited to in-frame sequences with V and J called. Missing clones are a known gap in these copies; in checked studies unresolved V genes cover under half, and the rest lacks a known reason. V, J and clone size were drawn from that table, and D and trimming were deduced from the DNA. The sample table contains about 120,000 clones; only one count was recorded for 85% to 90% of them. The ten largest clones capture 12% of the sample.

In regard to this clone: Its antigen target is currently unknown. No qualities accompany the bases; no much larger clone lies one base away.

The time point label, read with the paper, signifies: baseline before first vaccination. Vaccinee samples were obtained from the UK trials COV001 and COV002, which included a single-blind randomized controlled phase 2/3 trial of AZD1222 (ChAdOx1 nCoV-19) in healthy adults. For TCRbeta chain sequencing, PBMC samples from trial participants were taken at day 0 and at day 28 after the second dose. The CDR3 goes from the cysteine to the phenylalanine over 15 residues. This entry keeps only the CDR3 DNA: 45 bases, framed from base 1. Trimming accounts for 6 bases at V and 2 bases at J, while the number of junction bases matched to no gene is 5. Reading the germline V gene (reference sequence) gives CDR1 LNHDA and CDR2 SQIVND. Study-wide findings and limitations: In the small 56-69-year group, the increase in depth fell short of significance, most likely because of low power. After two AZD1222 doses, both the breadth and the depth of spike-specific TCRs were significantly higher than at day 0 and than in MenACWY recipients. Because no samples from the day 14 peak response were available, repertoires could be characterized only after the peak T cell response. Reportedly, close to half of the unique spike-specific TCRs recognized epitopes lying outside the regions that are mutated in the B.1.351 and B.1.1.7 variants. Conclusions about previously exposed vaccinees are limited, since just 6 or 7 AZD1222 recipients were seropositive for SARS-CoV-2 at baseline. Participants were mostly white British, with more females than males. The authors suggested clonal diversity may have been underestimated. The vaccine-associated CD4 TCRs covered the entire spike protein, and the dominant responses fell in regions 160-218 and 743-854.

Sequenced here: peripheral blood, sampled on day 0 of AZD1222 vaccination. The rearranged segments are TRBV19 and TRBJ2-1; TRBD2 lines up with 9 middle nucleotides. This TCR derives from an adult in good health. The DNA is as follows: TGTGCCAGTAGCCTGGGACTAGCAGCCTACAATGAGCAGTTCTTC. This is translated as CASSLGLAAYNEQFF.